The source of this T cell receptor (beta chain) is a study of CD8+CD57+ T cells in acquired aplastic anemia. The study, taken as a whole, reports: Patients and controls had in common approximately 28 CD8+ CDR3 sequences.

For sequencing, patients were chosen who had shown expansion of CD8+CD57+ cells by flow cytometry. TCR beta VDJ and CDR3 profiles were obtained from a genomic DNA template. One entry per CDR3 protein results from TCRdb running MiXCR on the reads. The repertoire holds around 200,000 distinct CDR3 sequences, with roughly 60% as singletons. Worth noting for this clonotype: The antigen remains unidentified.

Trimming took off 6 bases at V and 8 bases at J, with 11 bases between the two ends. Germline V gene sequence: CDR1 DFQATT, CDR2 SNEGSKA (reference sequence). The CDR3 covers 11 residues. The sequence derives from a human donor with aplastic anemia. This rearrangement joins TRBV20-1 to TRBJ2-1, with a tentative D call TRBD1 (5 bases). The material sequenced was sorted CD4+, CD8+, or CD8+CD57+ T cells (not recorded which) from PBMCs. CDR3 DNA sequence: TGCAGTGCGGAGCCCAGGGATGAGCAGTTCTTC. Residues: CSAEPRDEQFF.